This T cell receptor beta chain comes out of a study of blood T cell repertoires in COVID-19. As for the study in general: Whether acute or convalescent, the COVID-19 samples came from the United States, Italy and Spain. PBMCs, B-cell-depleted T cells, or T cells were the source of the cDNA or gDNA that made up the material.

Germline CDR1 is SGHTA and CDR2 is FQGNSA. The CDR3 consists of 16 residues. V lost 0 bases and J 0 bases, leaving 9 bases between the germline ends. Original processing notes: Scientists estimated how many nucleated cells there were by amplifying reference gene primers. The assay was immunoSEQ multiplex PCR, and TCRdb's table has in-frame clones only and misses some. V and J calls and clone size are copied from that table; D and trimming were computed from the DNA. The sample holds over 300,000 clones, around 90% seen once. This TCR was sampled from a man aged 18 to 29 with active or convalescent COVID-19. Sequencing used peripheral blood. This chain links TRBV7-2 with TRBJ1-3, with D hard to call. The CDR3 region is CASSLAPWSSGNTIYF. The CDR3 nucleotides read TGTGCCAGCAGCTTAGCACCCTGGAGCTCTGGAAACACCATATATTTT.